These 26 T cell receptor beta chains originate from one sample sequenced in a study of patients and donors after allogeneic stem cell transplantation. TCRdb re-analysed the RT-PCR reads in MiXCR, keeping a single row per CDR3 protein. The sample contains about 57,000 distinct CDR3 sequences, about an eighth of which appear only once. Sequencing was carried out using blood, either unsorted or a sorted T cell fraction (not recorded which). The receptors were sampled from a human donor who was either an allogeneic HSCT recipient or a stem cell or donor lymphocyte infusion donor (not recorded which). It is not recorded whose cells these are; they may come from a transplant donor.

CDR3 sequence reads: CASSQDRATYEQYF. In nucleotides, the CDR3 is TGTGCCAGCAGCCAGGACAGGGCTACCTACGAGCAGTACTTC. The chain has TRBV5-6 and TRBJ2-7; 8 bases match TRBD1. This CDR3 has 14 residues. V was clipped by 4 bases and J by 2 bases; unmatched bases: 5. CDR1 is SGHDT and CDR2 is YYEEEE in the germline V gene.

The chain has TRBV3-1 and TRBJ1-5; D may be TRBD1 (6 bases). The CDR3 is made up of 17 amino acids. Germline-derived CDR1 and CDR2 are LGHDT and YNNKEL (reference sequence). V lost 0 bases and J 4 bases, leaving 16 bases between the germline ends. CDR3 amino acids: CASSQDLVGDTNQPQHF. The CDR3 DNA reads TGTGCCAGCAGCCAAGATCTTGTGGGGGACACGAATCAGCCCCAGCATTTT.

The gene calls are TRBV15 and TRBJ2-2, with TRBD2 as a possible D gene (6 bases). CDR1 is LNHNV and CDR2 is YYDKDF in the germline V gene (reference sequence). V lost 6 bases, J lost 7 bases, and 9 bases lay in between. The CDR3 covers 12 residues. The CDR3 sequence is CATRRDGGELFF. DNA for the CDR3: TGTGCCACCAGGCGGGATGGCGGGGAGCTGTTTTTT.

This clonotype was seen repeatedly, ten times or more. This chain links TRBV20-1 with TRBJ2-4, with D possibly being TRBD2 (5 bases). Trimming took off 0 bases at V and 8 bases at J, with 14 bases between the two ends. Germline loops: CDR1 DFQATT, CDR2 SNEGSKA (reference sequence). CDR3 length equals 14 residues. The CDR3, as DNA: TGCAGTGCTAGAGATCTTGAACTAGTTGACATTCAGTACTTC. It encodes CSARDLELVDIQYF.

This clonotype showed up just a few times. This chain connects TRBV10-3 to TRBJ2-3; D might be TRBD1 (6 bases). The CDR3 contains 17 residues. Germline V lookup: CDR1 ENHRY, CDR2 SYGVKD. Trimming took 0 bases from V and 0 from J, leaving 13 bases between them. CDR3 loop: CAISESLRDTSTDTQYF. The CDR3 bases are TGTGCCATCAGTGAGTCTCTTAGGGACACAAGCACAGATACGCAGTATTTT.

This chain links TRBV10-1 with TRBJ2-7; possibly TRBD1 or TRBD2 for D (5 bases each). Germline V gene data show CDR1 as WNHNN and CDR2 as SYGVQD (reference sequence). Trimming removed 5 bases at V and 3 bases at J, with 17 bases between. This CDR3 has 15 residues. The CDR3 protein is CASSKGGTAIYEQYF. The CDR3 DNA reads as TGCGCCAGCAGTAAGGGTGGGACGGCCATCTACGAGCAGTACTTC.

This clonotype showed up many times. The chain couples TRBV18 to TRBJ1-1; 10 nucleotides agree with TRBD1. Germline CDR1 is KGHSH and CDR2 is LQKENI. This CDR3 comprises 17 residues. Trimming at V came to 6 bases and at J to 0 bases, leaving 10 bases not matched to a gene. Here the CDR3 reads CASSQTTGGWMNTEAFF. The CDR3 region has the DNA TGTGCCAGCTCCCAAACGACAGGGGGCTGGATGAACACTGAAGCTTTCTTT.

The table lists this clonotype with many counts. This chain joins TRBV29-1 and TRBJ1-2; tentative D call: TRBD1 (6 bases). Germline V CDR1 and CDR2: SQVTM, ANQGSEA. CDR3 length: 15 amino acids. Trimming took 1 base from V and 3 from J, leaving 15 bases between them. In DNA, the CDR3 is TGCAGCGTTGAAGGGGGGCAGGGTCCGTACTATGGCTACACCTTC. It encodes CSVEGGQGPYYGYTF. The whole variable domain, filled in from reference TRBV29-1 and TRBJ1-2, reads SAVISQKPSRDICQRGTSLTIQCQVDSQVTMMFWYRQQPGQSLTLIATANQGSEATYESGFVIDKFPISRPNLTFSTLTVSNMSPEDSSIYLCSVEGGQGPYYGYTFGSGTRLTVV.

This clonotype has a handful of counts. V and J are TRBV7-9 and TRBJ2-1, with TRBD2 matching 11 bases. Germline V lookup: CDR1 SEHNR, CDR2 FQNEAQ (reference sequence). This CDR3 comprises 15 residues. V lost 5 bases to trimming and J lost 7 bases; unmatched junction nucleotides: 7. The CDR3: CASSLTSGTLNEQFF. DNA for the CDR3: TGTGCCAGCAGCCTGACTAGCGGGACGCTTAATGAGCAGTTCTTC.

In its sample, this clonotype was seen many times. This rearrangement joins TRBV20-1 to TRBJ1-1; TRBD1 is a possible D gene (6 bases). Germline V gives CDR1 DFQATT, CDR2 SNEGSKA (reference sequence). CDR3 length equals 13 residues. Trimming removed 2 bases from V and 3 bases from J, with 10 bases in between. The CDR3 nucleotides read TGCAGTGCTAGACCGCAGGGGTACACTGAAGCTTTCTTT. This gives the protein CSARPQGYTEAFF.

This sequence joins TRBV6-2 or TRBV6-3 and TRBJ2-7; D is possibly TRBD1 or TRBD2 (5 bases each). The CDR3 has 14 amino acids. V was pared by 2 bases and J by 4 bases, with 12 bases between. Germline loops: CDR1 MNHEY, CDR2 SVGEGT. The CDR3 DNA reads TGTGCCAGCAGTTACGGGACCTTTAATTACGAGCAGTACTTC. Translated: CASSYGTFNYEQYF.

This clonotype occurred a few times. The chain employs TRBV7-2 and TRBJ2-2; 7 bases align to TRBD1. The CDR3 totals 14 residues. V shed 7 bases and J 5 bases; nucleotides not matched to a gene: 7. Germline V CDR1 and CDR2: SGHTA, FQGNSA. CDR3 amino acids: CASTMTGKTGELFF. The CDR3 DNA reads as TGTGCCAGCACCATGACAGGGAAAACCGGGGAGCTGTTTTTT.

As to this clonotype: A read error may be the cause here, since a much bigger clone is one base away. V usage is TRBV7-9 and J usage is TRBJ1-6, with TRBD1 matching 8 bases. CDR1 SEHNR and CDR2 FQNEAQ come from the germline V gene (reference sequence). CDR3 size: 15 residues. CDR3 sequence: CASSLTGQANSPLLF. CDR3 bases: TGTGCCAGCAGCTTAACGGGACAGGCCAATTCACCCCTCCTCTTT.

V gene TRBV7-9 combines with J gene TRBJ2-5; TRBD2 matches at 13 bases. The CDR3 totals 17 residues. Germline V CDR1 and CDR2: SEHNR, FQNEAQ (reference sequence). The V and J ends lost 6 bases and 5 bases, in that order; junction bases with no gene match: 12. The chain's CDR3 is CASSTTKPGLAGETQYF. CDR3 DNA: TGTGCCAGCAGTACAACCAAACCGGGACTAGCGGGGGAGACCCAGTACTTC.

The chain has TRBV30 and TRBJ2-1; 9 bases fit TRBD1. CDR1 is GTSNPN and CDR2 is SVGIG in the germline V gene (reference sequence). The CDR3 is 16 residues long. The ends lost 2 bases at V and 7 bases at J; junction bases unmatched: 12. This CDR3 reads CAWSYGNPTGGNEQFF. In DNA form, the CDR3 reads TGTGCCTGGAGTTACGGAAACCCGACAGGGGGAAATGAGCAGTTCTTC.

A few counts support this clonotype. The rearrangement uses TRBV18 and TRBJ2-3; 7 nucleotides match TRBD2. CDR3 length equals 17 residues. The junction had 10 bases not matched to a gene; V was cut back by 1 base and J by 3 bases. Germline V lookup: CDR1 KGHSH, CDR2 LQKENI. The CDR3 here is CASSPRLQRDRTDTQYF. CDR3 coding DNA: TGTGCCAGCTCACCACGACTTCAGCGGGATCGGACAGATACGCAGTATTTT.

This clonotype turned up a few times. The chain uses TRBV29-1 and TRBJ1-3; 8 bases are shared with TRBD1. Germline V gene lookup returns CDR1 SQVTM and CDR2 ANQGSEA. The V segment lost 1 base and the J segment 4 bases; nucleotides outside the gene matches: 9. This CDR3 is built from 16 residues. The CDR3 loop reads CSVEVAGGLGGNTIYF. CDR3 in DNA: TGCAGCGTTGAAGTGGCAGGGGGCCTTGGAGGAAACACCATATATTTT.

This rearrangement joins TRBV3-1 to TRBJ1-4, with D possibly TRBD1 on 5 matching bases. Germline lookup yields CDR1 LGHDT and CDR2 YNNKEL (reference sequence). The CDR3 sequence is 14 residues long. With 4 bases removed from V and 4 bases from J, the gap between germline ends came to 10 bases. The CDR3 nucleotides are TGTGCCAGCAGCCCCGGGGGATTTAATGAAAAACTGTTTTTT. It yields the protein CASSPGGFNEKLFF.

This clonotype was observed many times. The chain uses TRBV18 and TRBJ2-7; possibly TRBD1 for D (6 bases). Germline V gene sequence: CDR1 KGHSH, CDR2 LQKENI. Trimming took off 2 bases at V and 4 bases at J, with 6 bases between the two ends. CDR3 size: 12 residues. CDR3 coding DNA: TGTGCCAGCTCACCAGGACAGTACGAGCAGTACTTC. Its protein product is CASSPGQYEQYF.

This clonotype was picked up a small number of times. V is TRBV27 and J is TRBJ1-1; D is unresolved. Looked up from germline, CDR1 is MNHEY and CDR2 is SMNVEV (reference sequence). This CDR3 region has 16 residues. V lost 6 bases, J lost 1 base, and 18 bases lay in between. CDR3 protein: CASRDHFPPQNTEAFF. The CDR3 DNA is TGTGCCAGCAGGGACCACTTCCCCCCCCAGAACACTGAAGCTTTCTTT.

The gene calls are TRBV12-3 or TRBV12-4 and TRBJ2-7, with D unresolved. This CDR3 has 12 amino acids. V was clipped by 6 bases and J by 3 bases, with 9 bases between them. The CDR3 bases are TGTGCCAGCAGCCGGAATAACTACGAGCAGTACTTC. Encoded protein: CASSRNNYEQYF.

This clonotype came up many times. The chain is built from TRBV10-3 and TRBJ1-2, with D maybe TRBD1 (5 bases). V was trimmed by 3 bases and J by 2 bases, leaving 16 bases between them. CDR1 and CDR2 from the germline V gene are ENHRY and SYGVKD. The CDR3 length is 16 residues. The DNA of the CDR3 is TGTGCCATCAGTGAAGGGTTAGGTGGGACCAACTATGGCTACACCTTC. Its protein is CAISEGLGGTNYGYTF.

This clonotype was detected many times. The chain links TRBV29-1 to TRBJ2-6; D is unresolved. Germline loops: CDR1 SQVTM, CDR2 ANQGSEA. CDR3 size: 13 residues. The V end was cut by 4 bases, the J end by 1 base, with 5 bases between. The CDR3 nucleotides are TGCAGCGTTGCCGGGTCTGGGGCCAACGTCCTGACTTTC. Its translation: CSVAGSGANVLTF.

This clonotype was counted a few times. This chain uses TRBV6-5 with TRBJ1-1, with D possibly matching TRBD1 (5 bases). The CDR3 is 15 amino acids. Germline CDR1 MNHEY, CDR2 SVGAGI. Trimming pared 6 bases from V and 0 bases from J, leaving 14 bases between. The CDR3 nucleotides read TGTGCCAGCAGACGGGACGGGGAAATGAACACTGAAGCTTTCTTT. Its translation is CASRRDGEMNTEAFF.

V gene TRBV9 combines with J gene TRBJ2-1, with D hard to call. The CDR3 has 16 amino acids. The V end lost 1 base, the J end lost 0 bases, and 11 bases lay between the germline ends. Germline V gives CDR1 SGDLS, CDR2 YYNGEE. The CDR3 nucleotides are TGTGCCAGCAGCGTAAGCCGGATGAGCTCCTACAATGAGCAGTTCTTC. Translation: CASSVSRMSSYNEQFF.

This clonotype was seen ten or more times. This chain connects TRBV24-1 to TRBJ1-2, with TRBD1 matching 9 bases. The CDR3 is made up of 14 amino acids. From germline, CDR1 is KGHDR and CDR2 SFDVKD. The trim removed 6 bases at V and 5 bases at J, leaving 6 bases unmatched. The CDR3 spells CATSPRGTGYGYTF. The CDR3 DNA reads as TGTGCCACCAGTCCCCGTGGGACAGGGTATGGCTACACCTTC.